This T cell receptor (beta chain) was found in a study of blood T cell repertoires in COVID-19. Study context: COVID-19 samples from acute and convalescent phases originated in the United States, Italy and Spain. The analysed material was cDNA or gDNA that came from T cells, B-cell-depleted T cells, or PBMCs.

Original processing methods: Scientists estimated how many nucleated cells there were by amplifying reference gene primers. The protocol was immunoSEQ multiplex PCR, while the TCRdb copy is restricted to in-frame clones and leaves out a portion. Clone size and the V and J calls come from that table; the DNA yielded D and trimming. The sample yields 130,000 or so clones, less than 85% seen once. V trimming: 2 bases; J trimming: 3 bases; junction bases outside the gene matches: 14. Germline CDR1 and CDR2: SGHRS and YFSETQ. This CDR3 is 19 amino acids long. The rearrangement links TRBV5-1 to TRBJ1-1; 12 bases match TRBD1. Specimen: peripheral blood. This TCR came from a woman older than 75 with acute or convalescent COVID-19. CDR3: CASSFISSGTGGRDTEAFF. The CDR3 DNA follows: TGCGCCAGCAGCTTTATCTCCTCCGGGACAGGGGGCAGGGACACTGAAGCTTTCTTT.